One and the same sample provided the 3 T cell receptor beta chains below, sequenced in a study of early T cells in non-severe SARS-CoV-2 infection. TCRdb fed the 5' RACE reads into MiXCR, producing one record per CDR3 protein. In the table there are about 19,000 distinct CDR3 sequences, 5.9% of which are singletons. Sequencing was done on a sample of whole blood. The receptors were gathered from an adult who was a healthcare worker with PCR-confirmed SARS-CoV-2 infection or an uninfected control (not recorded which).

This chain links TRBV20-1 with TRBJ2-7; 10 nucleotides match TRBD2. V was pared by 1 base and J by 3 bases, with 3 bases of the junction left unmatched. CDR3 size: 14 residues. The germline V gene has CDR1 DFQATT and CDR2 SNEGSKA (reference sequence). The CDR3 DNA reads TGCAGTGCTAGAGGCCCTAGCGGGAGCTACGAGCAGTACTTC. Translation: CSARGPSGSYEQYF.

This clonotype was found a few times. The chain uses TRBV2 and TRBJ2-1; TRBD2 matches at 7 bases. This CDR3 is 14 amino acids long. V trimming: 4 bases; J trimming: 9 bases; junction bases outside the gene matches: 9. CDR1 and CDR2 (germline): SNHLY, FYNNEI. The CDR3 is CASSVRLAVSEQFF. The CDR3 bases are TGTGCCAGCAGTGTAAGGCTAGCGGTGAGTGAGCAGTTCTTC.

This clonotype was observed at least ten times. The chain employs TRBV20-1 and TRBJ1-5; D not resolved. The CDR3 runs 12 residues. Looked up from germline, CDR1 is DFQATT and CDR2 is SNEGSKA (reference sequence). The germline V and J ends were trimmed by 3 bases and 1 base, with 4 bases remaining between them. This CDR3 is CSARTSNQPQHF. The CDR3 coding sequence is TGCAGTGCTAGGACCAGCAATCAGCCCCAGCATTTT.